Presented here are 21 T cell receptor beta chains from one specimen sequenced in a study of Tregs in tolerant kidney transplant recipients. Sequenced by immunoSEQ multiplex PCR; TCRdb stores in-frame clones only, minus some. This table has 200,000 to 300,000 clones, about 86% appearing once. Sequenced: CD4+ T cells from blood. These TCRs come from a human donor in good health.

This chain links TRBV6-5 with TRBJ2-1; no firm D call. Trimming pared 6 bases from V and 8 bases from J, leaving 14 bases between. Per the germline V gene, CDR1 is MNHEY and CDR2 is SVGAGI. The CDR3 runs to 13 residues. In DNA form, the CDR3 reads TGTGCCAGCAGCCGAACCTTGCTCGATGAGCAGTTCTTC. Translating it yields CASSRTLLDEQFF.

This sequence joins TRBV30 and TRBJ2-5; D ambiguous. V shed 2 bases and J shed 4 bases, with 11 bases lying between them. CDR1 and CDR2 from the germline V gene are GTSNPN and SVGIG (reference sequence). The CDR3 is 13 residues long. CDR3 bases: TGTGCCTGGAGTACTCCCTCAAGAGAGACCCAGTACTTC. The encoded protein is CAWSTPSRETQYF.

The chain employs TRBV10-1 and TRBJ1-1; 9 positions agree with TRBD1. Germline V gene sequence: CDR1 WNHNN, CDR2 SYGVQD (reference sequence). This CDR3 contains 18 residues. V trimming: 0 bases; J trimming: 7 bases; junction bases outside the gene matches: 15. This CDR3 is CASSESSYRGPREGEAFF. In DNA form, the CDR3 reads TGCGCCAGCAGTGAGTCGTCCTACAGGGGGCCCCGTGAGGGTGAAGCTTTCTTT.

The chain recombines TRBV27 with TRBJ1-4, with 7 bases aligning to TRBD1. The CDR3 runs to 18 residues. J was trimmed by 8 bases and V by 5 bases; bases with no gene match: 20. Germline CDR1 and CDR2: MNHEY and SMNVEV (reference sequence). The CDR3 region is CASSPSGQPRLPLEKLFF. The CDR3 DNA reads TGTGCCAGCAGTCCATCGGGACAGCCACGCTTACCCCTAGAAAAACTGTTTTTT.

The chain couples TRBV29-1 to TRBJ1-1; TRBD1 might be the D (5 bases). V was trimmed by 8 bases and J by 8 bases, leaving 15 bases between them. In germline, CDR1 is SQVTM, CDR2 ANQGSEA. This CDR3 contains 11 residues. The CDR3 reads CSFIRGSEAFF. The DNA of the CDR3 is TGCAGCTTCATCCGGGGGTCCGAAGCTTTCTTT.

This clone was observed once. Written as DNA, the CDR3 is TGTGCCAGTAGTATTCCGGGAGGATCCTATAATTCACCCCTCCACTTT. This sequence encodes CASSIPGGSYNSPLHF. This chain uses TRBV19 with TRBJ1-6; D is uncertain. Trimming shortened V by 3 bases and J by 1 base, and 10 bases separated the two germline ends. The CDR3 is made up of 16 amino acids. Germline V lookup: CDR1 LNHDA, CDR2 SQIVND (reference sequence).

The chain employs TRBV4-1 and TRBJ1-2; D is undetermined. The length of the CDR3 is 17 residues. V lost 1 base to trimming and J lost 0 bases, with 15 bases between them. Per the germline V gene, CDR1 is MGHRA and CDR2 is YSYEKL. CDR3 bases: TGCGCCAGCAGCCAAGGCAAAGTTCCGGGGTCTAACTATGGCTACACCTTC. The encoded protein is CASSQGKVPGSNYGYTF.

The CDR3 spells CASNPGGYTDTQYF. The CDR3 nucleotides are TGTGCCAGCAACCCCGGGGGGTACACAGATACGCAGTATTTT. J is TRBJ2-3 and V is TRBV7-3; TRBD2 agrees at 7 bases. Germline CDR1 SGHTA, CDR2 FQGTGA. The CDR3 runs to 14 residues. The ends lost 7 bases at V and 2 bases at J; junction bases unmatched: 6.

The chain is built from TRBV9 and TRBJ1-1; possibly TRBD1 for D (6 bases). The V gene lost 3 bases and the J gene lost 1 base, with 13 bases spanning the gap. The CDR3 runs 15 residues. Looked up from germline, CDR1 is SGDLS and CDR2 is YYNGEE. The CDR3 DNA is TGTGCCAGCAGCGCCTTGGGACACAGGAACACTGAAGCTTTCTTT. Protein sequence: CASSALGHRNTEAFF. The full variable domain, completed using reference TRBV9 and TRBJ1-1, is DSGVTQTPKHLITATGQRVTLRCSPRSGDLSVYWYQQSLDQGLQFLIQYYNGEERAKGNILERFSAQQFPDLHSELNLSSLELGDSALYFCASSALGHRNTEAFFGQGTRLTVV.

This sequence joins TRBV18 and TRBJ1-3, with D maybe TRBD1 (5 bases). V lost 3 bases, J lost 3 bases, and 12 bases lay in between. The CDR3 consists of 15 residues. Germline V gives CDR1 KGHSH, CDR2 LQKENI. CDR3 in amino acids: CASSPGGPGGNTIYF. In DNA, the CDR3 is TGTGCCAGCTCACCCGGGGGACCCGGTGGAAACACCATATATTTT.

In DNA, the CDR3 is TGTGCCAGCGCGGCCGGGGGCACCGGGGAGCTGTTTTTT. It codes for CASAAGGTGELFF. This rearrangement joins TRBV11-3 to TRBJ2-2; TRBD2 is a possible D gene (6 bases). Germline V gene lookup returns CDR1 SGHNT and CDR2 YENEEA. The length of the CDR3 is 13 residues. V lost 8 bases, J lost 4 bases, and 11 bases lay in between.

J is TRBJ2-3 and V is TRBV2; possible D gene TRBD2, 6 bases. With 3 bases removed from V and 6 bases from J, the gap between germline ends came to 10 bases. The CDR3 runs to 13 residues. Germline values: CDR1 SNHLY, CDR2 FYNNEI. The CDR3 loop reads CASSDGSWDTQYF. Here the CDR3 DNA reads TGTGCCAGCAGTGACGGGAGTTGGGATACGCAGTATTTT.

This clone was detected only a few times. The chain carries TRBV14 and TRBJ1-4, with D perhaps TRBD1 (5 bases). The germline V gene encodes CDR1 SGHDN and CDR2 FVKESK. The CDR3 consists of 18 residues. V gave up 1 base and J gave up 0 bases, with 15 bases separating them. The CDR3 coding sequence is TGTGCCAGCAGCCAAGTTGTTCCAGGGTCCACAACTAATGAAAAACTGTTTTTT. It yields the protein CASSQVVPGSTTNEKLFF. The full variable domain, its missing parts supplied by reference TRBV14 and TRBJ1-4, is EAGVTQFPSHSVIEKGQTVTLRCDPISGHDNLYWYRRVMGKEIKFLLHFVKESKQDESGMPNNRFLAERTGGTYSTLKVQPAELEDSGVYFCASSQVVPGSTTNEKLFFGSGTQLSVL.

The chain employs TRBV11-2 and TRBJ2-7, with D possibly being TRBD2 (6 bases). V lost 5 bases, J lost 1 base, and 12 bases lay in between. This CDR3 has 14 amino acids. Germline V gives CDR1 SGHAT, CDR2 FQNNGV. For the CDR3, the DNA is TGTGCCAGCAGCAGAGCAGCGGGTTCCTACGAGCAGTACTTC. Translation gives CASSRAAGSYEQYF.

The count of this clone is one. This rearrangement joins TRBV10-3 to TRBJ1-2; D gene unclear. The CDR3 runs to 15 residues. The V end was cut by 2 bases, the J end by 5 bases, with 15 bases between. Per the germline V gene, CDR1 is ENHRY and CDR2 is SYGVKD. The CDR3 coding sequence is TGTGCCATCAGTGAGACTACCGGGATAATGTATGGCTACACCTTC. This codes for CAISETTGIMYGYTF.

This chain uses TRBV19 with TRBJ2-6, with unresolved D. Germline V CDR1 and CDR2: LNHDA, SQIVND (reference sequence). This CDR3 contains 14 residues. Trimming left V 5 bases short and J 0 bases short, with 5 bases between. As DNA, the CDR3 is TGTGCCAGTAGTTTCAGCTCTGGGGCCAACGTCCTGACTTTC. Amino acid sequence: CASSFSSGANVLTF.

This chain uses TRBV6-6 with TRBJ2-1; D remains unclear. The V end lost 5 bases, the J end lost 1 base, and 15 bases lay between the germline ends. The CDR3 is 16 residues long. Germline CDR1 reads MNHNY; CDR2 reads SVGAGI (reference sequence). The CDR3: CASSHMRLGSYNEQFF. In DNA form, the CDR3 reads TGTGCCAGCAGTCACATGCGGTTGGGGTCCTACAATGAGCAGTTCTTC.

V gene TRBV9 combines with J gene TRBJ2-5; no definite D call. The CDR3 spans 14 residues. The V end lost 0 bases, the J end lost 5 bases, and 11 bases lay between the germline ends. Germline V gene sequence: CDR1 SGDLS, CDR2 YYNGEE. CDR3 bases: TGTGCCAGCAGCGTAGATGGGCAGACCGAGACCCAGTACTTC. This encodes CASSVDGQTETQYF.

In this sample, this clone turned up once. The chain links TRBV6-1 to TRBJ2-2; D is possibly TRBD1 (6 bases). The CDR3 runs to 14 residues. Per the germline V gene, CDR1 is MNHNS and CDR2 is SASEGT. Trimming removed 6 bases at V and 4 bases at J, with 12 bases between. The CDR3 DNA reads as TGTGCCAGCAGCCTCCAGGGGACCACCGGGGAGCTGTTTTTT. Its protein product is CASSLQGTTGELFF.

The CDR3 here is CASSIGTGKSYEQYF. CDR3 nucleotides: TGTGCCAGTAGTATCGGAACAGGCAAGTCCTACGAGCAGTACTTC. The V and J genes are TRBV19 and TRBJ2-7, with a weak D call TRBD1 (5 bases). The CDR3 runs to 15 residues. V was clipped by 3 bases and J by 1 base, with 13 bases between them. The germline gives CDR1 LNHDA, CDR2 SQIVND (reference sequence).

The V gene is TRBV10-1, the J gene TRBJ1-2, with 7 bases that match TRBD1. V gave up 4 bases and J gave up 6 bases; unmatched junction bases: 8. The CDR3 has 14 amino acids. CDR1 and CDR2 from the germline V gene are WNHNN and SYGVQD (reference sequence). The chain's CDR3 is CASSAQGVTDGYTF. CDR3 DNA sequence: TGCGCCAGCAGTGCCCAGGGGGTGACTGATGGCTACACCTTC.